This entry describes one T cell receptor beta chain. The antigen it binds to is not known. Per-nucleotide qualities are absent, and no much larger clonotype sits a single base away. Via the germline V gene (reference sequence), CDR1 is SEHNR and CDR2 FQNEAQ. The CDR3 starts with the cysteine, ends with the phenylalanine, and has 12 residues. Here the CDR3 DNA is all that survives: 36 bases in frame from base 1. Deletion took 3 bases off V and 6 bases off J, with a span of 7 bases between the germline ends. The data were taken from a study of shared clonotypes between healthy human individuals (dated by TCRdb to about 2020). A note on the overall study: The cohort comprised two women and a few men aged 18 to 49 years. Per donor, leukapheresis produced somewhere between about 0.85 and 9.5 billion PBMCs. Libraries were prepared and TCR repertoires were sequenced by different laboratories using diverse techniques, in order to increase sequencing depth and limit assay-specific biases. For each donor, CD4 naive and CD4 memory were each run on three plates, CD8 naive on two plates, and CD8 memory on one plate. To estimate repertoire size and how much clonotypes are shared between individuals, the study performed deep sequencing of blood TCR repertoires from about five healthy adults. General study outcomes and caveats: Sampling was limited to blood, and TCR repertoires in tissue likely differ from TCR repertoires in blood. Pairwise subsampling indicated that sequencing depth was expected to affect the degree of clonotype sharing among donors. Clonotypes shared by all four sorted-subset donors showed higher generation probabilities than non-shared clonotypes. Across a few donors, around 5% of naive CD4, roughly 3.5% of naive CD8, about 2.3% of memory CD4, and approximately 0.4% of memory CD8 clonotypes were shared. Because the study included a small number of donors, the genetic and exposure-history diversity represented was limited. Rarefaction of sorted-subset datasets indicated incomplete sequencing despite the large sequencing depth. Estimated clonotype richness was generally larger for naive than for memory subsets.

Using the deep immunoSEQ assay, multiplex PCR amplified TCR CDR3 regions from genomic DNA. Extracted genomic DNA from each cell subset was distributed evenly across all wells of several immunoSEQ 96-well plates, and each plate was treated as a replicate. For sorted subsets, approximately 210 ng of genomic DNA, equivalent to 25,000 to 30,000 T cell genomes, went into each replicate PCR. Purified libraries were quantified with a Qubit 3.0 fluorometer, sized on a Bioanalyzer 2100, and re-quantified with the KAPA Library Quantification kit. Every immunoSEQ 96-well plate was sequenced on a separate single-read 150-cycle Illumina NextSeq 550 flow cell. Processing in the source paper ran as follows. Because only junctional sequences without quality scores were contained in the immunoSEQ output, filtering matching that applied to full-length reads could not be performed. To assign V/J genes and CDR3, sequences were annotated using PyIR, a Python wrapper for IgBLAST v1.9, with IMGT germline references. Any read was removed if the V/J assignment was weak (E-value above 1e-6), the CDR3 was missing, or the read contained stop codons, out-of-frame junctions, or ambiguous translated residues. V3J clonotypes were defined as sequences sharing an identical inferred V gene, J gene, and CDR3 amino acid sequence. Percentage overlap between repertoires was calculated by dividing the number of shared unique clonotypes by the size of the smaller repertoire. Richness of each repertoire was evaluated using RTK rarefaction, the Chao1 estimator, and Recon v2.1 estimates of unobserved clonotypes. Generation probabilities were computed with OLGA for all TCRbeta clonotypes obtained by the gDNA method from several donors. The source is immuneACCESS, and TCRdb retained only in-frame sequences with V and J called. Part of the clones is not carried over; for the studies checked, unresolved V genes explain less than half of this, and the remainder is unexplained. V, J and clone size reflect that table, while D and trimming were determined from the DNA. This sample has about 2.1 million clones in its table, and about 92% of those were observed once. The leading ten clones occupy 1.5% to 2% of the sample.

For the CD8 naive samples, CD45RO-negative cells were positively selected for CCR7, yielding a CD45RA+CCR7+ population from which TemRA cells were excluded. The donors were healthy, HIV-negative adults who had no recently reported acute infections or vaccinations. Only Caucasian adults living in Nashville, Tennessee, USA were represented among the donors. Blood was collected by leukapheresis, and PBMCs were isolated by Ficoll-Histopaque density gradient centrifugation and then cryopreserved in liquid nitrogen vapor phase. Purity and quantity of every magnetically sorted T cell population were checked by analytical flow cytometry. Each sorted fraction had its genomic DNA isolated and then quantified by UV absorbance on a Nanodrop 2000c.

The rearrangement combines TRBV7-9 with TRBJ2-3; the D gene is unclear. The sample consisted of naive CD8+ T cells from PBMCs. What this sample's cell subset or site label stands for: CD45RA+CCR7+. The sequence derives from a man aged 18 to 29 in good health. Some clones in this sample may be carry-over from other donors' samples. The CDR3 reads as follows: CASSFPWDTQYF. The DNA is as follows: TGTGCCAGCAGCTTCCCATGGGATACGCAGTATTTT.